These T cell receptor beta chains were read from a single sample in a study of CD8+CD57+ T cells in acquired aplastic anemia. TCRdb ran MiXCR on the reads and lists one entry per CDR3 protein. The table lists 200,000 to 300,000 distinct CDR3 sequences, approximately 45% of them singletons. The source material was sorted CD4+, CD8+, or CD8+CD57+ T cells (not recorded which) from PBMCs. Receptors were obtained from a human donor with aplastic anemia. Both conserved end residues are part of each CDR3. Fields, in order: J gene, clone size, D gene, V gene, CDR3 protein, CDR3 DNA. D genes are given only for firm matches. Clone size, where shown, is once, few, many, or a class for clones that have expanded.

TRBJ2-5 | NA | NA | TRBV7-3 | CASNKSPSGDLRGETQYF | TGTGCCAGCAACAAGTCTCCGTCGGGGGATCTTCGGGGGGAGACCCAGTACTTC
TRBJ2-7 | NA | NA | TRBV20-1 | CSARRQSTYEQYF | TGCAGTGCTAGAAGGCAGTCAACCTACGAGCAGTACTTC
TRBJ1-1 | NA | NA | TRBV27 | CASSLSGRAFF | TGTGCCAGCAGTTTGTCAGGGCGAGCTTTCTTT
TRBJ2-3 | many | TRBD2 | TRBV11-3 | CASSLGFGGRDTQYF | TGTGCCAGCAGCTTAGGGTTCGGGGGGAGAGATACGCAGTATTTT
TRBJ2-5 | NA | NA | TRBV24-1 | CATSDYVGTQYF | TGTGCCACCAGTGACTACGTTGGGACCCAGTACTTC
TRBJ2-7 | NA | NA | TRBV24-1 | CATSDFCASSDGGPSYEQYF | NA
TRBJ1-1 | many | TRBD1 | TRBV7-8 | CASRKDRYAEAFF | TGTGCCAGCAGAAAGGACAGGTATGCTGAAGCTTTCTTT
TRBJ2-7 | many | NA | TRBV6-5 | CASSYTGYVTYEQYF | TGTGCCAGCAGTTACACAGGCTATGTTACCTACGAGCAGTACTTC
TRBJ2-5 | NA | TRBD1 | TRBV28 | CVSSRTGQQPQYF | TGTGTCAGCAGTCGGACAGGGCAACAGCCCCAGTACTTC
TRBJ1-5 | many | NA | TRBV11-2 | CASSAGTGIDQPQHF | TGTGCCAGCAGCGCCGGAACAGGGATAGATCAGCCCCAGCATTTT
TRBJ1-2 | many | TRBD1 | TRBV4-3 | CASSQGTGFSSSGYTF | TGCGCCAGCAGCCAAGGGACAGGGTTTAGTAGTTCGGGCTACACCTTC
TRBJ1-3 | many | TRBD1 | TRBV6-5 | CASSTGQASGNTIYF | TGTGCCAGCAGTACGGGACAGGCCTCTGGAAACACCATATATTTT
TRBJ2-3 | many | NA | TRBV29-1 | CSVAGLVGVVYF | TGCAGCGTCGCCGGCTTAGTGGGGGTGGTGTATTTT
TRBJ2-1 | NA | NA | TRBV9 | CASSVEWGEQFF | TGTGCCAGCAGCGTGGAGTGGGGGGAGCAGTTCTTC
TRBJ2-5 | many | NA | TRBV6-1 | CASNSVRVYETQYF | TGTGCCAGCAATAGTGTCAGGGTATACGAGACCCAGTACTTC
TRBJ1-1 | many | NA | TRBV2 | CASSEGGNTEAFF | TGTGCCAGCAGTGAGGGCGGGAACACTGAAGCTTTCTTT
TRBJ1-6 | many | NA | TRBV6-4 | CASSENVRSPLHF | TGTGCCAGCAGTGAGAATGTCAGATCACCCCTCCACTTT
TRBJ2-7 | few | TRBD1 | TRBV12-3/TRBV12-4 | CASSFPGQGVDEQYF | TGTGCCAGCAGTTTCCCAGGACAGGGGGTCGACGAGCAGTACTTC
TRBJ2-7 | many | NA | TRBV7-9 | CASSLNYEQYF | TGTGCCAGCAGCTTAAACTACGAGCAGTACTTC
TRBJ1-2 | NA | NA | TRBV15 | CATSTDRQFGYTF | TGTGCCACCAGCACCGACAGGCAATTCGGCTACACCTTC
TRBJ2-7 | NA | NA | TRBV7-2 | CASSRTGTSSYEQYF | TGTGCCAGCAGCAGAACCGGGACCAGCTCCTACGAGCAGTACTTC
TRBJ1-2 | NA | TRBD1 | TRBV5-6 | CASSPPGTGAYGYTF | TGTGCCAGCAGCCCTCCCGGGACAGGGGCCTATGGCTACACCTTC
TRBJ1-1 | NA | NA | TRBV12-3/TRBV12-4 | CASLTGVGSMDTEAFF | TGTGCCAGCCTCACCGGGGTTGGGAGTATGGACACTGAAGCTTTCTTT
TRBJ2-7 | many | NA | TRBV20-1 | CSARVSGGGHLYEQYF | TGCAGTGCTAGAGTCAGTGGTGGGGGACACCTCTACGAGCAGTACTTC
TRBJ2-5 | many | TRBD2 | TRBV7-9 | CASSKDLAGGRETQYF | TGTGCCAGCAGTAAGGACCTAGCGGGGGGGCGTGAGACCCAGTACTTC
TRBJ2-1 | NA | NA | TRBV15 | CATSREGQGISYNEQFF | TGTGCCACCAGCAGAGAGGGGCAGGGAATATCCTACAATGAGCAGTTCTTC
TRBJ1-2 | many | NA | TRBV4-1 | CASSQGPGSTYGYTF | TGCGCCAGCAGCCAGGGCCCGGGATCTACCTATGGCTACACCTTC
TRBJ2-2 | many | TRBD1 | TRBV10-3 | CAISELKTGGFTGELFF | TGTGCCATCAGTGAGTTAAAGACAGGGGGCTTCACCGGGGAGCTGTTTTTT
TRBJ1-4 | NA | NA | TRBV15 | CATAETAGEKLFF | TGTGCCACCGCGGAGACAGCCGGTGAAAAACTGTTTTTT
TRBJ1-1 | NA | NA | TRBV29-1 | CSVEGRDTEAFF | TGCAGCGTTGAGGGTCGGGACACTGAAGCTTTCTTT
TRBJ2-3 | many | TRBD1 | TRBV9 | CASSSGTGPTDTQYF | TGTGCCAGCAGCTCCGGGACAGGGCCCACAGATACGCAGTATTTT
TRBJ1-1 | NA | NA | TRBV3-1 | CASSQGEKTEAFF | TGTGCCAGCAGCCAAGGAGAGAAAACTGAAGCTTTCTTT
TRBJ1-1 | NA | NA | TRBV5-1 | CASSLDGRPNTEAFF | TGCGCCAGCAGCTTGGACGGCCGACCGAACACTGAAGCTTTCTTT
TRBJ1-5 | NA | NA | TRBV20-1 | CSARDLETSGRNNEHF | TGCAGTGCTAGAGATCTAGAGACTAGCGGGAGGAACAATGAGCATTTT
TRBJ2-1 | NA | TRBD2 | TRBV9 | CASTLGGSGANEQFF | TGTGCCAGCACCTTAGGCGGGAGTGGGGCCAATGAGCAGTTCTTC
TRBJ2-7 | NA | NA | TRBV20-1 | CSASWDTYEQYF | TGCAGTGCTAGTTGGGATACCTACGAGCAGTACTTC
TRBJ2-1 | NA | NA | TRBV11-2 | CASSLAGNSRNEQSF | TGTGCCAGCAGCTTAGCCGGGAACTCACGCAATGAGCAGTCCTTC
TRBJ2-1 | NA | TRBD2 | TRBV30 | CACHPWTSGGVNEQFF | TGTGCCTGCCACCCTTGGACTAGCGGGGGGGTGAATGAGCAGTTCTTC
TRBJ1-1 | NA | NA | TRBV27 | CASSFSPHTEAFF | TGTGCCAGCAGTTTTAGTCCACACACTGAAGCTTTCTTT
TRBJ2-7 | NA | NA | TRBV7-3 | CASSGSYYEQYF | TGTGCCAGCAGCGGGAGTTATTACGAGCAGTACTTC
TRBJ1-5 | NA | NA | TRBV10-3 | CASSQGTRSNQPQHF | TGTGCCAGCAGCCAGGGTACCCGTAGCAATCAGCCCCAGCATTTT
TRBJ1-1 | NA | NA | TRBV20-1 | CSARGLGGGDTEAFF | TGCAGTGCTAGGGGCCTTGGGGGAGGGGACACTGAAGCTTTCTTT
TRBJ1-5 | many | NA | TRBV20-1 | CSARDGWGSQQPQHF | TGCAGTGCTAGAGATGGATGGGGTTCGCAACAGCCCCAGCATTTT
TRBJ2-1 | few | NA | TRBV3-1 | CASSTGTPYNEQFF | TGTGCCAGCAGCACCGGGACTCCCTACAATGAGCAGTTCTTC
TRBJ2-3 | NA | NA | TRBV19 | CASTGEKDTQYF | TGTGCCAGTACCGGTGAGAAAGATACGCAGTATTTT
TRBJ2-1 | NA | TRBD1 | TRBV12-5 | CASGGQVAINEQFF | TGTGCTAGTGGGGGACAGGTGGCGATCAATGAGCAGTTCTTC
TRBJ2-5 | many | NA | TRBV20-1 | CSAPGLKTQYF | TGCAGTGCTCCGGGACTCAAGACCCAGTACTTC
TRBJ2-1 | NA | NA | TRBV6-5 | CASSQGGDEQFF | TGTGCCAGCAGCCAAGGAGGGGATGAGCAGTTCTTC
TRBJ1-3 | once | TRBD1 | TRBV7-9 | CASSLGDRGRNTIYF | TGTGCCAGCAGCTTAGGAGACAGGGGGCGAAACACCATATATTTT
TRBJ2-3 | NA | TRBD2 | TRBV20-1 | CSARDRERDTDTQYF | TGCAGTGCTAGAGACCGAGAGCGGGATACAGATACGCAGTATTTT
TRBJ2-7 | NA | TRBD1 | TRBV9 | CASSGQGGLSSYEQYF | TGTGCCAGCAGCGGACAGGGGGGACTGAGCTCCTACGAGCAGTACTTC
TRBJ2-7 | many | TRBD1 | TRBV20-1 | CSAHRDRSSYEQYF | TGCAGTGCTCACCGGGACAGGAGCTCCTACGAGCAGTACTTC
TRBJ2-1 | many | TRBD2 | TRBV5-8 | CASSLDGPAGELNEQFF | TGTGCCAGCAGCTTGGACGGCCCAGCGGGAGAACTGAATGAGCAGTTCTTC
TRBJ2-3 | few | TRBD2 | TRBV27 | CASSSPGLAGDSDTQYF | TGTGCCAGCAGTTCCCCGGGACTAGCGGGGGATTCAGATACGCAGTATTTT